This TCR beta chain was recorded in a study of CD8 T cells in ankylosing spondylitis. Points from the study as a whole: In ankylosing spondylitis patients, matched synovial fluid reportedly showed significant enrichment of disease-linked clones. Disease-associated clonotypes exhibited CD8+ identity and were relatively infrequent in peripheral blood. What seemed typical of ankylosing spondylitis blood was a TCR beta motif built from several highly homologous variants.

The CDR3 sequence is 13 residues long. The V segment lost 7 bases and the J segment 10 bases; nucleotides outside the gene matches: 7. MiXCR, applied by TCRdb to the 5' RACE reads, yields one record per CDR3 protein. The data hold 250,000 to 350,000 distinct CDR3 sequences, with roughly 8% observed a single time. This clonotype was found many times. Its antigen remains unknown. The material sequenced was blood, either unsorted or a sorted T cell fraction (not recorded which). The rearrangement uses TRBV12-3 or TRBV12-4 and TRBJ2-1, with 10 bases aligning to TRBD2. This sequence originates from a male donor with ankylosing spondylitis. In nucleotides, the CDR3 is TGTGCCAGCAATCTAGCGGGAGTCAGAGAGCAGTTCTTC. Amino acids: CASNLAGVREQFF.